This TCR beta chain was recovered during a study of tumor and adjacent non-tumor tissue in lung cancer. Study results and caveats: TCR diversity was significantly greater in tumor than normal lung tissue.

The CDR3 covers 15 residues. Germline CDR1 reads MDHEN; CDR2 reads SYDVKM. This sample's RNA came from whole unsorted tissue. A modified ARM-PCR protocol with three rounds of nested PCR amplified TCRbeta. TCRdb re-derived calls from the multiplex PCR reads in MiXCR, one entry per CDR3 protein. The sample has about 93,000 distinct CDR3 sequences; about 67% are singletons. This clonotype was counted a single time. Its antigen is as yet unknown. A read error is possible here, since a much larger clone lies one base away. Sample: lung tumor tissue. The chain links TRBV28 to TRBJ1-5; 8 bases align to TRBD1. The clonotype originates from a man between 60 and 75 years old with non-small cell lung cancer. The CDR3 sequence is CASSLGRGPNQLQHF. CDR3 DNA: TGTGCCAGCAGTTTGGGCAGGGGGCCCAATCAGCTCCAGCATTTT.